The sequence of this TCR beta chain was determined in a study of blood T cell repertoires in COVID-19. This clone came up once. The CDR3 loop spans 16 amino acids. The germline CDR1 and CDR2 sequences are KGHSH and LQKENI. Trimming removed 0 bases at V and 4 bases at J, with 15 bases between. Produced via immunoSEQ multiplex PCR; TCRdb's table is partial and in-frame only. This sample carries around 280,000 clones, roughly 90% of them seen once, and the ten largest clones take 1.5% to 2%. What was sequenced was PBMCs or T cells enriched from blood (not recorded which). The rearrangement links TRBV18 to TRBJ1-1; D perhaps matches TRBD1 (5 bases). The receptor was derived from a woman under 30 with acute COVID-19. The DNA for the CDR3 is TGTGCCAGCTCACCACCGGCCAGGGTAAAGGGCACTGAAGCTTTCTTT. Its protein product is CASSPPARVKGTEAFF. Variable domain in full (rest from reference TRBV18 and TRBJ1-1): NAGVMQNPRHLVRRRGQEARLRCSPMKGHSHVYWYRQLPEEGLKFMVYLQKENIIDESGMPKERFSAEFPKEGPSILRIQQVVRGDSAAYFCASSPPARVKGTEAFFGQGTRLTVV.